The clone carrying this TCR beta chain was found once. Its matching antigen is unknown. These data come from a study of shared clonotypes between healthy human individuals. Study-wide context: A couple of women and a few men aged 18 to 49 served as donors. For every donor, three CD4 naive, three CD4 memory, two CD8 naive and one CD8 memory plates were used. Points from the study as a whole: With a few donors compared, around 5% of naive CD4 clonotypes were shared. Memory subsets had estimated richness that was generally smaller than that of naive subsets.

The table came from immunoSEQ multiplex PCR; TCRdb's copy has only in-frame clones and leaves some out. This table holds 700,000 to 950,000 clones, roughly 96% found once. CD8 cells regarded as naive lacked CD45RO, were positively chosen for CCR7, and omitted terminally differentiated effector memory CD45RA+ cells. This CDR3 spans 15 amino acids. Germline V CDR1 and CDR2: SGHAT, FQNNGV. The V and J ends lost 1 base and 7 bases respectively, with 17 bases between them. The receptor was derived from a young man in good health. The chain joins TRBV11-2 to TRBJ2-7; D ambiguous. The sample comprised naive CD8+ T cells sorted from blood. Here the CDR3 reads CASSLGSRAPQEQYF. The CDR3 DNA follows: TGTGCCAGCAGCTTAGGAAGTAGGGCCCCTCAGGAGCAGTACTTC. Combining the CDR3 with reference TRBV11-2 and TRBJ2-7 gives the whole variable domain EAGVAQSPRYKIIEKRQSVAFWCNPISGHATLYWYQQILGQGPKLLIQFQNNGVVDDSQLPKDRFSAERLKGVDSTLKIQPAKLEDSAVYLCASSLGSRAPQEQYFGPGTRLTVT.